The TCR beta chain under discussion was sequenced for a study of cytomegalovirus exposure and HLA in healthy donors. Study-wide context: Unique TCR beta sequences numbering about 100 million came from about 180 million T cells in an earlier analysis. Among the approximately 410 genotyped donors, 81% were placed in the Caucasian-associated ancestry cluster. Findings and limits, study-wide: HLA restriction was apparent for most CMV-associated TCR beta chains in a later analysis.

Notes on this clone: Its antigen is unidentified.

Researchers ran the PCR with 60 Vbeta and 13 Jbeta primers. Method: immunoSEQ multiplex PCR; TCRdb's copy keeps in-frame clones and lacks some. The top ten hold 2.5% to 3.5% of the sample, which has some 130,000 clones, 80% seen once. Healthy bone marrow donors made up the donors. The sequenced material came from PBMCs. The TCR originated in a male donor in good health and CMV-seronegative.

CDR3 sequence: CASSSRQGGNEQFF. CDR3 sequence (DNA): TGTGCCAGCAGCTCTAGACAGGGTGGCAATGAGCAGTTCTTC. The genes are TRBV7-8 and TRBJ2-1; 7 nucleotides agree with TRBD1. After removal of 4 bases from V and 6 bases from J, the junction contained 6 bases not matched to a gene. Per the germline V gene, CDR1 is SGHVS and CDR2 is FQNEAQ. CDR3 size: 14 residues.